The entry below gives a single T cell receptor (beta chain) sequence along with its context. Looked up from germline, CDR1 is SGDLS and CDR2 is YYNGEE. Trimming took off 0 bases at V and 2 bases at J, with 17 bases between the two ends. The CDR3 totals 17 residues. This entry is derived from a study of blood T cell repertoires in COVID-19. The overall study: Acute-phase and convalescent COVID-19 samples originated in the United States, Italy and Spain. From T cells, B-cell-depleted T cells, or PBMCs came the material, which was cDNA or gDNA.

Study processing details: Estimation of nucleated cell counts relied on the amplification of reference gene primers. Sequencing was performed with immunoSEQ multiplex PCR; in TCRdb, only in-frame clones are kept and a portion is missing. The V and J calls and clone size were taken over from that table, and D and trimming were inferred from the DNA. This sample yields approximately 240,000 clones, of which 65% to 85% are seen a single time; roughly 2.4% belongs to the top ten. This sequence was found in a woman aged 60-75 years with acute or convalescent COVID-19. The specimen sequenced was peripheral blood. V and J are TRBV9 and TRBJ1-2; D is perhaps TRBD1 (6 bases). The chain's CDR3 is CASSVGLGGAGNYGYTF. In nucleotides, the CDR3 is TGTGCCAGCAGCGTAGGTCTTGGGGGGGCCGGGAACTATGGCTACACCTTC.